Shown below are 13 T cell receptor beta chains from a single sample sequenced in a study of blood T cell repertoires in COVID-19. Clones were sequenced by immunoSEQ multiplex PCR, and TCRdb holds only the in-frame ones, with some missing. Among roughly 120,000 clones listed, roughly 90% were seen once. The sequenced material came from peripheral blood. The receptor source for this set is a middle-aged man with active COVID-19.

This chain joins TRBV30 and TRBJ2-3; 8 nucleotides match TRBD1. The CDR3 runs to 13 residues. The germline gives CDR1 GTSNPN, CDR2 SVGIG (reference sequence). V shed 2 bases, J shed 4 bases, and the junction held 2 bases outside the gene matches. This CDR3 is CAWSPQGADTQYF. The CDR3 DNA is TGTGCCTGGAGTCCACAGGGGGCAGATACGCAGTATTTT.

This clone was seen a single time. This sequence joins TRBV27 and TRBJ2-3; TRBD1 might be the D (6 bases). This CDR3 is 14 amino acids long. Trimming shortened V by 5 bases and J by 4 bases, and 13 bases separated the two germline ends. Germline lookup yields CDR1 MNHEY and CDR2 SMNVEV (reference sequence). The CDR3 coding sequence is TGTGCCAGCAGTCTCCGGGACATTGCAGATACGCAGTATTTT. Protein: CASSLRDIADTQYF.

This clone showed up just a few times. The V call is TRBV2, the J call TRBJ2-1; TRBD2 aligns across 9 bases. Germline assignment: CDR1 SNHLY and CDR2 FYNNEI. The CDR3 totals 16 residues. V shed 5 bases and J 9 bases; nucleotides not matched to a gene: 14. CDR3 DNA: TGTGCCAGCAGTCTCCGAGTAGCGGGAGTATTTATTGAGCAGTTCTTC. It translates to CASSLRVAGVFIEQFF.

This sequence joins TRBV29-1 and TRBJ2-1; D gene unclear. Trimming left V 2 bases short and J 4 bases short, with 9 bases between. Per germline, CDR1 SQVTM and CDR2 ANQGSEA. CDR3 length: 13 amino acids. CDR3 nucleotides: TGCAGCGTTGAATACAGCCTTTACAATGAGCAGTTCTTC. Translation gives CSVEYSLYNEQFF.

The V gene is TRBV18, the J gene TRBJ2-5; tentative D call: TRBD2 (6 bases). V gave up 2 bases and J gave up 4 bases, with 8 bases separating them. This CDR3 is built from 13 residues. Germline CDR1 reads KGHSH; CDR2 reads LQKENI. The CDR3: CASSPSSGETQYF. The CDR3 nucleotides are TGTGCCAGCTCACCAAGTAGCGGAGAGACCCAGTACTTC.

The chain links TRBV29-1 to TRBJ1-2, with D hard to call. This CDR3 contains 13 residues. The V end was cut by 2 bases, the J end by 4 bases, with 11 bases between. The germline gives CDR1 SQVTM, CDR2 ANQGSEA. The CDR3 nucleotides are TGCAGCGTTGAACCTGCTGGGAGCTATGGCTACACCTTC. Protein: CSVEPAGSYGYTF.

J is TRBJ1-2 and V is TRBV9, with D unresolved. The germline V and J ends were trimmed by 0 bases and 3 bases, with 6 bases remaining between them. The V gene's germline CDR1 is SGDLS and CDR2 YYNGEE. CDR3 length equals 13 residues. As DNA, the CDR3 is TGTGCCAGCAGCGTAGGAACGGACTATGGCTACACCTTC. Translating it yields CASSVGTDYGYTF. Looking up the rest from reference TRBV9 and TRBJ1-2 gives the full variable domain: DSGVTQTPKHLITATGQRVTLRCSPRSGDLSVYWYQQSLDQGLQFLIQYYNGEERAKGNILERFSAQQFPDLHSELNLSSLELGDSALYFCASSVGTDYGYTFGSGTRLTVV.

The chain employs TRBV11-3 and TRBJ2-3; 13 nucleotides match TRBD2. V dropped 5 bases and J dropped 9; count of bases not matched to a gene: 8. The CDR3 consists of 15 residues. The germline gives CDR1 SGHNT, CDR2 YENEEA. CDR3 sequence: CASSPRTSGGGTQYF. For the CDR3, the DNA is TGTGCCAGCAGCCCGAGGACTAGCGGGGGCGGCACGCAGTATTTT.

The chain has TRBV27 and TRBJ2-1, with TRBD2 matching 7 bases. This CDR3 region has 16 residues. V trimming: 3 bases; J trimming: 3 bases; junction bases outside the gene matches: 8. Germline V gene data show CDR1 as MNHEY and CDR2 as SMNVEV (reference sequence). The CDR3 region is CASSFGSGKFYNEQFF. In nucleotides, the CDR3 is TGTGCCAGCAGTTTTGGAAGCGGGAAATTCTACAATGAGCAGTTCTTC.

The rearrangement joins TRBV2 to TRBJ2-2, with 11 bases aligning to TRBD2. The CDR3 covers 15 residues. The germline gives CDR1 SNHLY, CDR2 FYNNEI. Unmatched junction bases numbered 4, after V lost 6 bases and J lost 4 bases. Written as DNA, the CDR3 is TGTGCCAGCAGCCCGGGACTAGCGGCCACCGGGGAGCTGTTTTTT. This codes for CASSPGLAATGELFF.

V and J are TRBV6-6 and TRBJ1-6, with D uncertain. CDR1 MNHNY and CDR2 SVGAGI come from the germline V gene (reference sequence). The CDR3 runs 13 residues. The germline V and J ends were trimmed by 7 bases and 6 bases, with 10 bases remaining between them. CDR3: CASTTSPNSPLHF. CDR3 in DNA: TGTGCCAGCACTACTAGCCCTAATTCACCCCTCCACTTT.

This clone occurred once. This sequence joins TRBV5-5 and TRBJ2-1; 9 bases fit TRBD2. The CDR3 sequence is 17 residues long. V was clipped by 0 bases and J by 5 bases; unmatched bases: 9. CDR1 and CDR2 from the germline V gene are SGHKS and YYEKEE (reference sequence). CDR3 sequence: CASSLGAGGHLHNEQFF. CDR3 DNA sequence: TGTGCCAGCAGCTTGGGAGCGGGGGGCCATCTTCACAATGAGCAGTTCTTC.

This sequence joins TRBV10-2 and TRBJ1-6; D gene uncertain. Trimming removed 7 bases from V and 0 bases from J, with 13 bases in between. CDR1 is WSHSY and CDR2 is SAAADI in the germline V gene. The CDR3 covers 16 residues. CDR3 protein: CASTMESSSYNSPLHF. The DNA of the CDR3 is TGCGCCAGCACCATGGAGAGTAGCTCCTATAATTCACCCCTCCACTTT.